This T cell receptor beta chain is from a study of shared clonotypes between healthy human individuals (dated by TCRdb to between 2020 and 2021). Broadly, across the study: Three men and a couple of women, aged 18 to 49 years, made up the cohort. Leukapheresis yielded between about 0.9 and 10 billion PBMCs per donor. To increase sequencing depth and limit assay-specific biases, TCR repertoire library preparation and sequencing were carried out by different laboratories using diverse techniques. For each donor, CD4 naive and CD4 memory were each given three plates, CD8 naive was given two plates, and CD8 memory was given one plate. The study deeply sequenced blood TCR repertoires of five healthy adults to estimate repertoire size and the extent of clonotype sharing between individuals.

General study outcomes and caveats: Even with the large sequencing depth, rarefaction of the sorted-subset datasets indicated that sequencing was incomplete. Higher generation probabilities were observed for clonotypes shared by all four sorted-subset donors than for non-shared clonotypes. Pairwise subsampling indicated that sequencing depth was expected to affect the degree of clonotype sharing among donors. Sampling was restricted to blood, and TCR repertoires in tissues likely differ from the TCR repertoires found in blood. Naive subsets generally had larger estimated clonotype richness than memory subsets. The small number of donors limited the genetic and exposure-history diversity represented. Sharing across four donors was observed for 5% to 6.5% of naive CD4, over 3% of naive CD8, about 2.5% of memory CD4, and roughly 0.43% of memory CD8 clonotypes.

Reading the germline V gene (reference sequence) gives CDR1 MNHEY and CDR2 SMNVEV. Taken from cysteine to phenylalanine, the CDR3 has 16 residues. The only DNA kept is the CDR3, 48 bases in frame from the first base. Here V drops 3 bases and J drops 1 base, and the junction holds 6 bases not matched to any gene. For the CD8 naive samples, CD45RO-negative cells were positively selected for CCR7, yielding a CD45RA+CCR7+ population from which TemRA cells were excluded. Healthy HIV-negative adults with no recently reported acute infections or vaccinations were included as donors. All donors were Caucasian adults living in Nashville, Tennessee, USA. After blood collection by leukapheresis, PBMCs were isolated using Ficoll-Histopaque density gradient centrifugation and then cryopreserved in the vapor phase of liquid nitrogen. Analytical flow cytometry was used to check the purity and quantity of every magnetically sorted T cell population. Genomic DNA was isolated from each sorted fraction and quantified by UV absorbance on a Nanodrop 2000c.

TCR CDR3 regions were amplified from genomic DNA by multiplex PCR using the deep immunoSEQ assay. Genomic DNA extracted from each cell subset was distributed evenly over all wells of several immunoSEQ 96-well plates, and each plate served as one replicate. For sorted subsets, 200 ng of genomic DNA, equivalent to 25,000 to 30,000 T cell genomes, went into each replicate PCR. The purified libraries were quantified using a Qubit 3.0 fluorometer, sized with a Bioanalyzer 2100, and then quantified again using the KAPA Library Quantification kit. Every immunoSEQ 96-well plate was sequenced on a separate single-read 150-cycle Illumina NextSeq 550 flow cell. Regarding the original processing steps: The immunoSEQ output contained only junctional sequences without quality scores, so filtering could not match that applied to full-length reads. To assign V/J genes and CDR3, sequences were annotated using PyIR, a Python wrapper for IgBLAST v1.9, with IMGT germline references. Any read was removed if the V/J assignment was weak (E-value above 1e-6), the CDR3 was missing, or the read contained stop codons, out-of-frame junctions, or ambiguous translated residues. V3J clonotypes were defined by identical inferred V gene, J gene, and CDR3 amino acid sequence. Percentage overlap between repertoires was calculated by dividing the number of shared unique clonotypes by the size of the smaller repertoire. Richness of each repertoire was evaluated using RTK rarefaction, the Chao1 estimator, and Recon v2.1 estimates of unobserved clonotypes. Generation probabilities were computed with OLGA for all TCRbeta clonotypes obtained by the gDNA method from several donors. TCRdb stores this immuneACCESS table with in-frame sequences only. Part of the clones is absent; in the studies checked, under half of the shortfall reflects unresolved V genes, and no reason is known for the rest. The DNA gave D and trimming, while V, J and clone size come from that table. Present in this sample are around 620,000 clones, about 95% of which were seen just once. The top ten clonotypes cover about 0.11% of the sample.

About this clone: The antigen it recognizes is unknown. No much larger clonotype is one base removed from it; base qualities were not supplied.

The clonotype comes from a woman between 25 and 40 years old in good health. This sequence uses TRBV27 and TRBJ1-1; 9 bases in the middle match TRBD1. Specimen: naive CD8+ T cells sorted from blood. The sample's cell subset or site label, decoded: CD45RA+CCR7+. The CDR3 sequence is CASSLGTGPSNTEAFF. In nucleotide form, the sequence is TGTGCCAGCAGTTTGGGGACAGGGCCATCGAACACTGAAGCTTTCTTT.